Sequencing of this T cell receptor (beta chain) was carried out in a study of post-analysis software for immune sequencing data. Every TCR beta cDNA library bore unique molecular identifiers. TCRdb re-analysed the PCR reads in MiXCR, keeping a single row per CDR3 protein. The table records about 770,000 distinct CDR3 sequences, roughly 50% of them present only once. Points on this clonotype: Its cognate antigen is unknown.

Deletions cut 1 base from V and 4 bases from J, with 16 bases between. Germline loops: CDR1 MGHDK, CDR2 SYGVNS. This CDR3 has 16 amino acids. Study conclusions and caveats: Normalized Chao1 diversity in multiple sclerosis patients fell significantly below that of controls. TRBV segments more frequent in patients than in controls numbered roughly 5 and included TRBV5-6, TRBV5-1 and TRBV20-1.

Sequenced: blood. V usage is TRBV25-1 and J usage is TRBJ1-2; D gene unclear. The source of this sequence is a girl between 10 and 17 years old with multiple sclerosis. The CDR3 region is CASSEFGQSLLYGYTF. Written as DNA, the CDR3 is TGTGCCAGCAGTGAATTTGGGCAGTCGTTGCTCTATGGCTACACCTTC.